Detailed here is one TCR beta chain. Its specificity is not known. Time point noted: newly diagnosed GD, antithyroid drugs for less than 3 months. RNA extracted from PBMCs served as the sequencing template. The patients were enrolled through endocrinology in Xi'an, China. Trimming took 4 bases from V and 9 from J, leaving 14 bases between them. The CDR3 is 13 residues long. The V gene's germline CDR1 is SGDLS and CDR2 YYNGEE. Library construction for TCR beta used iRepertoire HTBI primers and Arm-PCR of CDR3 regions. TCRdb re-called the multiplex PCR reads with MiXCR, one entry per CDR3 protein. The sample holds 320,000 or so distinct CDR3 sequences, 15% to 20% seen once. The data originate from a study of regulatory T cells in long-lasting Graves disease. Study context: Graves' patients (newly diagnosed) had been on antithyroid drugs under 3 months. Points from the study as a whole: Clonotypes that were public and shared totalled about 2,500 in persistent patients versus 900 to 1,000 in new patients.

This receptor was taken from a female donor with Graves disease. V usage is TRBV9 and J usage is TRBJ2-1, with D unresolved. This material consisted of peripheral blood mononuclear cells (PBMCs), taken at new diagnosis, from a patient treated with antithyroid drugs. CDR3 loop: CASSPFNAAEQFF. The CDR3 DNA reads TGTGCCAGCAGCCCCTTCAATGCTGCTGAGCAGTTCTTC.